This T cell receptor (beta chain) was obtained from a study of cytomegalovirus exposure and HLA in healthy donors (TCRdb year 2017). Regarding the research as a whole: An earlier analysis of 587 of the donors reported 276 Gb of sequence data and around 100 million unique TCR beta sequences obtained from about 170 million T cells. Approximately 300 gigabases of sequencing data and tens of millions of unique TCR sequences were included in an early release covering 500 to 750 HLA-typed donors. Among the approximately 420 genotyped donors, around 81% belonged to the genetic ancestry cluster associated with self-reported Caucasian donors. The study aimed to test whether signatures of past pathogen exposure could be identified by cataloging public T cell receptors. The T cell repertoires of about 700 subjects were profiled by immunosequencing and related to cytomegalovirus serostatus. Along with the 666-subject first cohort, a separate validation cohort of some 130 different subjects was used. High-throughput TCR immunosequencing, statistical association of individual TCRs with disease status, and machine learning were combined to predict cytomegalovirus infection status. A later analysis re-examined previously published TCR beta repertoires from more than 550 donors and added high-resolution HLA genotyping to investigate patterns of TCR occurrence. The later analysis used no new phenotypic data to find candidate immune exposures, relying instead on TCR beta sequences and their occurrence across donors. In an earlier analysis of 500 to 650 of the donors, high-throughput TCR beta sequencing was used to judge whether each TCR beta V gene segment behaved as functional or pseudogenic. Donor age, sex, ethnicity and CMV serostatus were collected together with the repertoire data. Genome-wide SNP genotypes for about 65% of the roughly 670 donors were used in a later genetic analysis, which treated that subset as a discovery cohort. All discovery cohort repertoires had been generated using a single sequencing platform. Class I and class II HLA loci were covered by the typing at four-digit resolution. The number of typed donors differed by locus: roughly 620-640 for A, B, C, DRB1 and DQB1; roughly 510 for DQA1; some 610 for DPA1; and about 450 for DPB1. Because of strong linkage in the cohort, 4 to 6 DR-DQ haplotypes were treated as single units for association and clustering. Across some 400 genotyped donors of the cohort, an average of about 240,000 unique TCR beta nucleotide sequences per donor were sequenced, and roughly 20% of those sequences were non-productive.

Sequences SGHNT (CDR1) and YYREEE (CDR2) are obtained from the germline V gene (reference sequence). V loses 3 bases at its end and J loses 11 bases; junction bases beyond the gene matches: 11. There are 15 amino acids in the CDR3, from cysteine to phenylalanine inclusive. The read is trimmed to its CDR3 DNA, 45 bases read in frame from base 1. The library relied on the immunoSEQ multiplex PCR assay. For the multiplex PCR, a mixture combining 60 forward primers for TCR Vbeta segments and 13 reverse primers for TCR Jbeta segments was used. A multiplex PCR assay on genomic DNA amplified the CDR3 region of rearranged TCR beta genes. The Illumina HiSeq System was used to sequence the amplified TCR beta libraries as 87-base-pair reads. Per the original workflow: A later analysis tallied around 87 million unique TCR beta chains across the 640 or so repertoires, and some 12 million of those chains were shared by two or more donors. Raw reads were error-corrected and collapsed into unique sequences with a nearest-neighbor algorithm that merged closely related sequences to remove PCR and sequencing errors. V, D and J gene segments were assigned by aligning CDR3 sequences to IMGT reference sequences. For a sequence to be retained, a match of at least six nucleotides was required to both a V gene segment and a J gene segment. A rearrangement counted as productive if the CDR3 had no stop codons and remained in frame with V and J, and every other rearrangement counted as non-productive. Following IMGT convention, CDR3 was defined as the stretch from the second conserved V-encoded cysteine up to the conserved J-encoded phenylalanine. The earlier analysis of about 560 of the donors excluded any sequence lacking an unambiguous match to a single V gene segment. An earlier analysis of a few hundred of the donors classified V segments as functional when productive rearrangements were above 56.7% and as segregating when the standard deviation between donors was above 5%. To diagnose cytomegalovirus status from the catalog of TCR beta chain sequences, a statistical classification framework was built. A later analysis assigned V and J genes by comparing TCR nucleotide sequences with IMGT/GENE-DB human TR gene sequences. In a later analysis, CDR3 sequences and most-parsimonious VDJ recombination scenarios were assigned using the TCRdist pipeline. In a later analysis, each TCR beta chain was defined by its CDR3 amino acid sequence together with its V-gene family, and reads lacking a unique V-gene family were excluded. A later analysis removed several hundred highly shared, low-generation-probability nucleotide sequences to deal with suspected cross-contamination and a sequencing artifact. A later analysis calculated a clonal expansion index for each public chain from normalized within-repertoire ranks of inferred template counts. Generation probabilities in a later analysis came from a VDJ recombination model fitted to out-of-frame rearrangements, and those results were checked against IGoR. In a later analysis, TCR-TCR, TCR-HLA and TCR-CMV co-occurrence was scored with hypergeometric tests, and a repertoire-size bias correction was applied to TCR pairs. In a later analysis, false discovery rates were estimated by permuting HLA or CMV assignments 20 times. In a later analysis, co-occurring TCRs were grouped using DBSCAN, with TCRdist sequence similarity added in when clustering inside HLA-allele-positive subsets. Repertoires with fewer than 30,000 or more than 120,000 public chains, plus five repertoires with anomalous nucleotide sharing, were excluded from co-occurrence clustering. Entries here come from immuneACCESS through TCRdb and include only in-frame sequences with V and J called. Some clones fail to appear in such tables; in the studies checked, an unresolved V gene covers under half of the shortfall, and the cause of the remainder is unknown. V and J calls and clone size are copied from that table; D and trimming were computed from the DNA. This sample has 150,000 to 170,000 clones in its table, and about 75% of those were observed once. In total, the top ten clones hold about 1.3% of the sample.

The cohort was made up of roughly 670 healthy bone marrow donors. Cohort members were all nominally healthy when sampled, although unrecorded immune exposures were likely present. The donor tested CMV seronegative, placing the donor among the 350 or so seronegative members of the cohort. A peripheral blood sample was provided by each donor, and peripheral blood mononuclear cells were used for TCR beta sequencing. Genomic DNA extraction from the blood cell samples was performed with the Qiagen DNeasy Blood Extraction Kit. As to this clone: The antigen it recognizes is unknown. The sample holds no much larger clone one base away, and base qualities are not on file.

General findings and caveats noted by the study authors: Specific HLA alleles were associated with roughly 17,000 TCR beta sequences at a false discovery rate of 0.05 in a later analysis. In an earlier analysis of several hundred of the donors, most TCR beta V segments were observed in productive rearrangements about 87% or about 30% of the time, broadly matching IMGT annotations. A further reported finding was that TCR beta sequences accurately predicted the HLA-A and HLA-B alleles for most subjects in the first cohort. When HLA alleles, especially DR and DQ, strongly co-occurred, attributing TCR associations to individual alleles was difficult. According to a later analysis, TCR association rates differed among HLA loci, with DRB1 alleles showing the most associated TCRs and HLA-C alleles showing the fewest. Correlated functional status among segregating V segments might reflect linkage disequilibrium, but an unknown experimental factor could not be ruled out. In a later analysis, several top co-occurrence clusters were reported to appear linked to parvovirus B19, influenza, CMV and Epstein-Barr virus. CMV serostatus was the only immune exposure information available for the cohort. The study listed 164 TCR beta chains as associated with cytomegalovirus. A cluster of highly shared sequence variants was judged likely to represent a technical artifact of the sequencing pipeline. Across donors, most TCR sequences were observed very rarely, whereas some public TCRs were present in many individuals. In a later analysis, most CMV-associated TCR beta chains were found to appear HLA-restricted, with HLA associations seemingly driven largely by CMV exposure. The 87-base-pair reads could not distinguish some IMGT-functional V segments, including TRBV6-2 and TRBV6-3, so those segments were excluded. HLA typing was unavailable for some donors at each locus, so association tests used only the typed subset. The earlier analysis of about 600 of the donors excluded approximately 15 rarely observed V segments, including chromosome 9 orphons, because counts were too low. Only TCR beta chains were sequenced in this cohort, and the absence of alpha or paired-chain data limited detectable features. It was suggested by the authors that the approach could potentially be generalized to other disease states and immunological phenotypes. An association between a missense DCLRE1C variant and V-gene and J-gene trimming of TCR beta chains was found in a later genetic analysis and replicated in an independent cohort. In a later analysis, HLA-associated TCR beta chains were found to be more clonally expanded and to have lower generation probabilities than equally common non-associated chains. Cytomegalovirus status was reported to be diagnosed by the classifier with high specificity and sensitivity in both the original and validation cohorts. Presence/absence analyses assumed roughly uniform sequencing depth across donors, an assumption that may not hold. Compared with the approximately 700-donor mean, donors in an Asian-associated ancestry cluster had fewer N-insertions in productive TCRs, according to a later genetic analysis. In vitro tests confirmed that a few of the cytomegalovirus-associated TCR beta chains recognize cytomegalovirus antigens.

Sequenced input: PBMCs. Recombination joined TRBV5-4 with TRBJ2-6; 7 junctional bases match TRBD1. This TCR came from a man between 18 and 29 years old in good health and CMV-seronegative. The CDR3 reads as follows: CASSSRDSRPDVLTF. The DNA sequence is given as TGTGCCAGCAGCTCACGGGACAGCCGGCCGGACGTCCTGACTTTC. Joined to the reference TRBV5-4 and TRBJ2-6 proteins, this CDR3 gives the full variable domain: ETGVTQSPTHLIKTRGQQVTLRCSSQSGHNTVSWYQQALGQGPQFIFQYYREEENGRGNFPPRFSGLQFPNYSSELNVNALELDDSALYLCASSSRDSRPDVLTFGAGSRLTVL.